This T cell receptor beta chain is from a study of blood T cell repertoires in COVID-19. Overall study context: T cells, B-cell-depleted T cells, or PBMCs supplied cDNA or gDNA.

In germline, CDR1 is SEHNR, CDR2 FQNEAQ (reference sequence). V trimming: 3 bases; J trimming: 1 base; junction bases outside the gene matches: 5. The length of the CDR3 is 16 residues. This clone was picked up one time. Profiled with immunoSEQ multiplex PCR; TCRdb holds only in-frame clones, not every one. The sample has approximately 280,000 clones; approximately 85% are singletons. The origin of this receptor is a man aged 45-65 years with active or convalescent COVID-19. The chain has TRBV7-9 and TRBJ2-2, with 7 bases identical to TRBD2. Sequencing was done on a sample of peripheral blood. The CDR3: CASSFRGLENTGELFF. The CDR3 DNA reads TGTGCCAGCAGCTTTCGTGGACTAGAGAACACCGGGGAGCTGTTTTTT.